This T cell receptor (beta chain) originates from a study of T cells after yellow fever vaccination. In the study overall: Preparing low-cell-number fractions relied on SMART-Seq v4 Ultra Low Input.

This clonotype was counted between two and nine times. What it recognizes is unknown. Trimming removed 2 bases from V and 3 bases from J; junction bases left unmatched: 4. From germline, CDR1 is MNHEY and CDR2 SMNVEV (reference sequence). This CDR3 has 16 residues. Template switching with 5'RACE generated the TCR cDNA and added a universal primer site and UMIs. MiXCR, applied by TCRdb to the 5' RACE reads, yields one record per CDR3 protein. The sample has some 600,000 distinct CDR3 sequences, roughly an eighth seen once. The study's findings and limits: Post-booster reappearance was seen for most primary-vaccination clones (around 96% CD4, around 89% CD8).

The sample consisted of PBMCs, taken on the day of the yellow fever booster vaccination. The receptor was derived from a man younger than 45 who received the YFV17D yellow fever vaccine. The gene calls are TRBV27 and TRBJ2-5; 12 nucleotides line up with TRBD2. CDR3 in DNA: TGTGCCAGCAGTTTAAGACTAGCGGGGGCTGAAGAGACCCAGTACTTC. Residues: CASSLRLAGAEETQYF.